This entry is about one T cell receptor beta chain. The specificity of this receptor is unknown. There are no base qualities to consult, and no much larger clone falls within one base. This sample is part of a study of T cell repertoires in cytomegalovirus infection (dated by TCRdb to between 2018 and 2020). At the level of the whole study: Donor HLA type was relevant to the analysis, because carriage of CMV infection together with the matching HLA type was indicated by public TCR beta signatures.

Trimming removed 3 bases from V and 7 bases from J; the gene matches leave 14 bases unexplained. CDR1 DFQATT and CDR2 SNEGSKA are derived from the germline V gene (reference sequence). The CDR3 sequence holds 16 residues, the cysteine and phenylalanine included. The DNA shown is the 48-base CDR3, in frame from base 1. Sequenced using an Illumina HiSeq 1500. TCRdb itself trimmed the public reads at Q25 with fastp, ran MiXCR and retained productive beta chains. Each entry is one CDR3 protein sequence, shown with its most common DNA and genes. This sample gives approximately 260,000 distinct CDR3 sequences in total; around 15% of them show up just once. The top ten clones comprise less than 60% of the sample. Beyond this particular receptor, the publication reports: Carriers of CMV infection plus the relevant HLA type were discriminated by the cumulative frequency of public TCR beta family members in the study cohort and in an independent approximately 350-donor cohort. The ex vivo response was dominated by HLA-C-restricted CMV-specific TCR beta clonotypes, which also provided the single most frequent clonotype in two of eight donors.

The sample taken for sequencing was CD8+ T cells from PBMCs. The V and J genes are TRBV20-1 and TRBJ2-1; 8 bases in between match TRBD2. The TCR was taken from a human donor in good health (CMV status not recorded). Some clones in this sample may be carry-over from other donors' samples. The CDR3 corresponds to CSARQVAGNLLNEQFF. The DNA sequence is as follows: TGCAGTGCTAGGCAGGTAGCGGGGAATCTTCTTAATGAGCAGTTCTTC.